These 22 T cell receptor beta chains came from one sample sequenced in a study of blood T cell repertoires in COVID-19. Profiled with immunoSEQ multiplex PCR; TCRdb holds only in-frame clones, not every one. The table records tens of thousands of clones, 70% to 85% of them present only once. The sequenced material came from peripheral blood. These receptors originate from a woman between 55 and 75 years old with acute or convalescent COVID-19.

This chain joins TRBV5-1 and TRBJ2-7; 8 bases are shared with TRBD1. CDR3 length equals 12 residues. Germline CDR1 SGHRS, CDR2 YFSETQ. Trimming took 7 bases from V and 4 from J; bases not matched to a gene: 4. The CDR3 here is CASGDRGYEQYF. CDR3 DNA: TGCGCCAGCGGAGACAGGGGATACGAGCAGTACTTC. Combining the CDR3 with reference TRBV5-1 and TRBJ2-7 gives the whole variable domain KAGVTQTPRYLIKTRGQQVTLSCSPISGHRSVSWYQQTPGQGLQFLFEYFSETQRNKGNFPGRFSGRQFSNSRSEMNVSTLELGDSALYLCASGDRGYEQYFGPGTRLTVT.

This clone was detected a few times. Germline is not matched at one junction end, which may reflect a read error. The CDR3 loop is CASSIEGLPHLF. The CDR3 DNA reads as TGTGCCAGCAGCATTGAGGGACTACCCCACCTCTTC. This chain connects TRBV12-3 or TRBV12-4 to TRBJ2-1; the match to TRBD2 covers 7 bases. The CDR3 is 12 residues long.

The V and J genes are TRBV18 and TRBJ1-1; 8 nucleotides line up with TRBD1. The CDR3 runs to 14 residues. The junction had 1 base not matched to a gene; V was cut back by 3 bases and J by 1 base. From germline, CDR1 is KGHSH and CDR2 LQKENI. This CDR3 is CASSPQGANTEAFF. The CDR3 DNA reads as TGTGCCAGCTCACCCCAGGGGGCGAACACTGAAGCTTTCTTT.

The chain employs TRBV10-3 and TRBJ1-6; D is possibly TRBD1 (5 bases). From germline, CDR1 is ENHRY and CDR2 SYGVKD. V shed 4 bases and J shed 7 bases, with 8 bases lying between them. The CDR3 is 13 residues long. Here the CDR3 DNA reads TGTGCCATCAGTGGACAGACCAATTCACCCCTCCACTTT. It yields the protein CAISGQTNSPLHF.

V is TRBV18 and J is TRBJ1-1; TRBD1 agrees at 10 bases. This CDR3 is 15 amino acids long. CDR1 is KGHSH, CDR2 LQKENI, per germline. V lost 3 bases to trimming and J lost 3 bases; unmatched junction nucleotides: 4. CDR3 nucleotide sequence: TGTGCCAGCTCACCGCAAGGACAGGGGGACACTGAAGCTTTCTTT. Translation gives CASSPQGQGDTEAFF.

This chain uses TRBV11-2 with TRBJ1-1; D remains unclear. The CDR3 spans 13 residues. Germline CDR1 is SGHAT and CDR2 is FQNNGV. V lost 0 bases and J 7 bases, leaving 9 bases between the germline ends. CDR3 protein: CASSLDRRGEAFF. CDR3 nucleotide sequence: TGTGCCAGCAGCTTAGATCGGCGCGGTGAAGCTTTCTTT. The whole variable domain, filled in from reference TRBV11-2 and TRBJ1-1, reads EAGVAQSPRYKIIEKRQSVAFWCNPISGHATLYWYQQILGQGPKLLIQFQNNGVVDDSQLPKDRFSAERLKGVDSTLKIQPAKLEDSAVYLCASSLDRRGEAFFGQGTRLTVV.

The chain joins TRBV6-5 to TRBJ1-1; 7 bases match TRBD1. CDR3 length equals 15 residues. CDR1 and CDR2 from the germline V gene are MNHEY and SVGAGI. Trimming at V came to 5 bases and at J to 1 base, leaving 7 bases not matched to a gene. CDR3 in DNA: TGTGCCAGCAGTCGTATGACAGGGACGAACACTGAAGCTTTCTTT. It translates to CASSRMTGTNTEAFF.

This chain uses TRBV15 with TRBJ2-2, with 7 bases matching TRBD1. Germline V gene data show CDR1 as LNHNV and CDR2 as YYDKDF (reference sequence). Trimming removed 8 bases from V and 2 bases from J; junction bases left unmatched: 5. The CDR3 sequence is 14 residues long. The CDR3 DNA reads as TGTGCCACCGAGGGACAGCTAAACACCGGGGAGCTGTTTTTT. This gives the protein CATEGQLNTGELFF.

The V call is TRBV7-3, the J call TRBJ2-3, with TRBD1 matching over 10 bases. Germline lookup yields CDR1 SGHTA and CDR2 FQGTGA. J lost 5 bases, V lost 1 base, and 6 bases had no gene match. CDR3 size: 16 residues. This CDR3 is CASSLMTGGLIDTQYF. CDR3 sequence (DNA): TGTGCCAGCAGCTTAATGACAGGGGGCCTTATAGATACGCAGTATTTT.

CDR3 protein: CASSVDGGNTEAFF. The CDR3 nucleotides are TGTGCCAGCAGTGTGGACGGGGGAAACACTGAAGCTTTCTTT. The genes are TRBV2 and TRBJ1-1, with TRBD1 as a possible D gene (5 bases). V lost 4 bases and J lost 2, with 11 bases in between. Germline lookup yields CDR1 SNHLY and CDR2 FYNNEI. The CDR3 has 14 residues.

The sample holds one count of this clone. The chain couples TRBV6-1 to TRBJ2-2, with 7 bases aligning to TRBD1. After removal of 4 bases from V and 4 bases from J, the junction contained 12 bases not matched to a gene. This CDR3 comprises 17 residues. The germline V gene encodes CDR1 MNHNS and CDR2 SASEGT. CDR3 in amino acids: CASSGPRGGFITGELFF. The CDR3 bases are TGTGCCAGCAGTGGGCCAAGAGGGGGCTTTATCACCGGGGAGCTGTTTTTT.

The CDR3 sequence is CASILDRVGTNYGYTF. DNA for the CDR3: TGTGCCAGCATCCTGGACAGGGTGGGTACGAACTATGGCTACACCTTC. The chain employs TRBV5-6 and TRBJ1-2; 8 bases are shared with TRBD1. The germline CDR1 and CDR2 sequences are SGHDT and YYEEEE. The CDR3 contains 16 residues. J gave up 2 bases and V 6 bases, and 12 bases lay outside the gene matches.

This clone appeared a few times. The CDR3 loop is CASSLVSGGGAFF. The CDR3 nucleotides are TGTGCCAGCAGCTTAGTTTCAGGGGGCGGAGCTTTCTTT. This rearrangement joins TRBV7-2 to TRBJ1-1; the match to TRBD1 covers 8 bases. The CDR3 runs to 13 residues. The trim removed 1 base at V and 10 bases at J, leaving 5 bases unmatched. In germline, CDR1 is SGHTA, CDR2 FQGNSA.

The V call is TRBV5-1, the J call TRBJ2-3, with D perhaps TRBD1 (6 bases). This CDR3 contains 16 residues. Per the germline V gene, CDR1 is SGHRS and CDR2 is YFSETQ. The V end lost 4 bases, the J end lost 2 bases, and 17 bases lay between the germline ends. The CDR3 is CASSREGGDYTDTQYF. The CDR3 DNA reads as TGCGCCAGCAGCAGGGAAGGGGGAGATTACACAGATACGCAGTATTTT.

The chain employs TRBV5-6 and TRBJ2-1, with TRBD2 identical over 11 bases. Germline V gives CDR1 SGHDT, CDR2 YYEEEE. V was clipped by 4 bases and J by 6 bases; unmatched bases: 6. The CDR3 totals 15 residues. CDR3 region: CASSSAGTSGNEQFF. In DNA, the CDR3 is TGTGCCAGCAGCAGTGCCGGGACTAGCGGCAATGAGCAGTTCTTC.

In nucleotides, the CDR3 is TGTGCCAGCAGTCCCCTAAGGGGGAATTCACCCCTCCACTTT. Protein product: CASSPLRGNSPLHF. The rearrangement joins TRBV27 to TRBJ1-6; D possibly corresponds to TRBD1 (6 bases). The CDR3 runs 14 residues. V was trimmed by 5 bases and J by 7 bases, leaving 12 bases between them. Germline V gives CDR1 MNHEY, CDR2 SMNVEV (reference sequence).

This chain joins TRBV3-1 (or the pseudogene TRBV3-2) and TRBJ2-7, with 8 bases identical to TRBD2. CDR1 is LGHDT, CDR2 YNNKEL, per germline (reference sequence). Trimming took 4 bases from V and 7 from J; bases not matched to a gene: 15. This CDR3 is built from 16 residues. The CDR3 bases are TGTGCCAGCAGCCTCCCGGGACGCGGGGGGCGAAGGGAGCAGTACTTC. As protein: CASSLPGRGGRREQYF.

This rearrangement joins TRBV2 to TRBJ2-7, with a weak D call TRBD2 (6 bases). The CDR3 covers 13 residues. Germline CDR1 is SNHLY and CDR2 is FYNNEI. Between the trimmed V and J ends, which lost 1 base and 12 bases, there was a span of 16 bases. The CDR3 DNA is TGTGCCAGCAGTGAAGGGATGCGGGACGGTAGGTACTTC. This codes for CASSEGMRDGRYF.

The J gene is TRBJ1-2, the V gene TRBV30; a possible D gene is TRBD1 (5 bases). The CDR3 runs 13 residues. V lost 3 bases, J lost 0 bases, and 8 bases lay in between. Germline assignment: CDR1 GTSNPN and CDR2 SVGIG (reference sequence). CDR3 in amino acids: CAWSWGANYGYTF. The CDR3 nucleotides read TGTGCCTGGAGCTGGGGGGCTAACTATGGCTACACCTTC.

The chain employs TRBV7-9 and TRBJ2-7; TRBD1 might be the D (5 bases). Germline V CDR1 and CDR2: SEHNR, FQNEAQ (reference sequence). The CDR3 loop spans 11 amino acids. V was clipped by 4 bases and J by 11 bases, with 12 bases between them. The CDR3 reads CASSSSGSKYF. CDR3 coding DNA: TGTGCCAGCAGCTCATCAGGGTCCAAGTACTTC.

The gene calls are TRBV3-1 (or the pseudogene TRBV3-2) and TRBJ2-7; D is unclear. The CDR3 has 14 residues. Germline V lookup: CDR1 LGHDT, CDR2 YNNKEL (reference sequence). V lost 0 bases to trimming and J lost 0 bases, with 6 bases between them. The CDR3 bases are TGTGCCAGCAGCCAAGATGGCAGCTCCTACGAGCAGTACTTC. Its protein is CASSQDGSSYEQYF.

This rearrangement joins TRBV14 to TRBJ1-6, with 9 bases aligning to TRBD1. The CDR3 covers 14 residues. The junction had 2 bases not matched to a gene; V was cut back by 4 bases and J by 7 bases. CDR1 is SGHDN and CDR2 is FVKESK in the germline V gene. The CDR3 region has the DNA TGTGCCAGCAGCCCGACAGGGGGAAATTCACCCCTCCACTTT. Residues: CASSPTGGNSPLHF.